This record looks at one T cell receptor beta chain sequence and its context. The sample is drawn from a study of blood T cell repertoires in COVID-19. Study-level background: The United States, Italy and Spain supplied acute and convalescent COVID-19 samples. T cells, B-cell-depleted T cells, or PBMCs supplied cDNA or gDNA.

Germline CDR1 and CDR2: LNHDA and SQIVND (reference sequence). V shed 3 bases and J shed 10 bases, with 12 bases lying between them. This CDR3 comprises 12 residues. Study processing details: It was from reference gene primer amplification that nucleated cell counts were estimated. TCRdb's copy holds only in-frame clones and misses some; the assay was immunoSEQ multiplex PCR. V, J and clone size derive from that table, while D and trimming were established from the DNA sequence. The sample contains roughly 260,000 clones, 87% of which appear only once. The sample comprised peripheral blood. The genes are TRBV19 and TRBJ1-1; D might be TRBD1 (5 bases). The source of this sequence is a woman between 50 and 59 years old who had recovered from COVID-19. CDR3 protein: CASSIAREGAFF. In nucleotides, the CDR3 is TGTGCCAGTAGTATCGCCAGGGAGGGAGCTTTCTTT.